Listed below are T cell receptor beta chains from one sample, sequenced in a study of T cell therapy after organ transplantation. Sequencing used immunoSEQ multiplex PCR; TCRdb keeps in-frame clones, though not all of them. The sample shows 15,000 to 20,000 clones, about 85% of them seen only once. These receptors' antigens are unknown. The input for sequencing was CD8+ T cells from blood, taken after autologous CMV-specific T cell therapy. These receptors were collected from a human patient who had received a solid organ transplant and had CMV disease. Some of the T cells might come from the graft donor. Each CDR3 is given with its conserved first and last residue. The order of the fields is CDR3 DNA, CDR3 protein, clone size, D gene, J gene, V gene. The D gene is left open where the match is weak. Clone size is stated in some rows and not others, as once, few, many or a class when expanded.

TGCAGCGTTGGTGGTAGCGGCTCCTACGAGCAGTACTTC CSVGGSGSYEQYF - - TRBJ2-7 TRBV29-1
TGTGCCAGCTCACCGGACAGTGTTCAAGAGACCCAGTACTTC CASSPDSVQETQYF - - TRBJ2-5 TRBV18
TGCGCCAGCAGCCAAGAGACAGGGGGCTACAATGAGCAGTTCTTC CASSQETGGYNEQFF - TRBD1 TRBJ2-1 TRBV4-3
TGTGCCAGCAGCTCCTCCGGGACAGGGTGGTACTACACCTTC CASSSSGTGWYYTF - TRBD1 TRBJ1-2 TRBV5-4
TGTGCCACCCACACACTGACAGGGACCACAGATACGCAGTATTTT CATHTLTGTTDTQYF - TRBD1 TRBJ2-3 TRBV27
TGTGCCAGTAGTATAGATCACCTTAGCAATCAGCCCCAGCATTTT CASSIDHLSNQPQHF once - TRBJ1-5 TRBV19
TGTGCCAGTAGTACCCAAGAACGGGACAGCACTAACTATGGCTACACCTTC CASSTQERDSTNYGYTF few TRBD1 TRBJ1-2 TRBV19
TGCAGCGTCCACAAGGGGGCAGGAACTGTATCTTTGCGGGACACCATATATTTT CSVHKGAGTVSLRDTIYF - TRBD1 TRBJ1-3 TRBV29-1
TGTGCCAGTAGTATCGCCGGACGCTCCTACAATGAGCAGTTCTTC CASSIAGRSYNEQFF once - TRBJ2-1 TRBV19
TGTGCCAGCAGTTTCGGTCAGGCCTACGAGCAGTACTTC CASSFGQAYEQYF - - TRBJ2-7 TRBV27
TGTGCTAGTGGGGAGGACCCCAACACTGAAGCTTTCTTT CASGEDPNTEAFF - - TRBJ1-1 TRBV12-5
TGTGCCAGCAGTTTTAAGGGGGCCGGCGATGAGCAGTTCTTC CASSFKGAGDEQFF - TRBD1 TRBJ2-1 TRBV28
TGTGCCAGTAGTCTCCAGGGAGTATCTGGAAACACCATATATTTT CASSLQGVSGNTIYF - - TRBJ1-3 TRBV19
TGTGCCTGGAGAGAAGGGGTCGAAGCTTTCTTT CAWREGVEAFF - - TRBJ1-1 TRBV30
TGCGCCAGCAGCTTGGCCAGACGCTTGTGGTGGGGAGAGACCCAGTACTTC CASSLARRLWWGETQYF - - TRBJ2-5 TRBV5-1
TGTGCCAGCAGCTTACCAGGACTAGCGGGATGGGAGCAGTACTTC CASSLPGLAGWEQYF - TRBD2 TRBJ2-5 TRBV7-9
TGTGCCAGCAGTGAAGGGCTAGCGGGATTCTACGAGCAGTACTTC CASSEGLAGFYEQYF - TRBD2 TRBJ2-7 TRBV2
TGTGCCAGCAGCCCCCACAGGGGCAGCCAAGGGTCCTACGAGCAGTACTTC CASSPHRGSQGSYEQYF - TRBD1 TRBJ2-7 TRBV7-9
TGTGCCAGCAGCTTTCAAACCTACGAGCAGTACTTC CASSFQTYEQYF - - TRBJ2-7 TRBV7-9
TGTGCCATCAGTGAACCGGGACTAGCGGGAGGGCCTGGCACCGGGGAGCTGTTTTTT CAISEPGLAGGPGTGELFF - TRBD2 TRBJ2-2 TRBV10-3
TGTGCCAGCAGTTACCCCGCCTCCCAGTACTTC CASSYPASQYF - - TRBJ2-5 TRBV6-1
TGTGCCAGCAGACGATCCGGGACCCCAGACTACACCTTC CASRRSGTPDYTF few - TRBJ1-2 TRBV27
TGTGCCAGCAGCTTATTAGTTAACGGCACTGAAGCTTTCTTT CASSLLVNGTEAFF - - TRBJ1-1 TRBV7-8
TGTGCCAGCAGTATCAGGGGTAGCAATCAGCCCCAGCATTTT CASSIRGSNQPQHF - - TRBJ1-5 TRBV27
TGTGCCAGCAGTTTTATGGGGCAGAACACTGAAGCTTTCTTT CASSFMGQNTEAFF - - TRBJ1-1 TRBV27
TGTGCCAGCAGTGAAACCGGGGCCTCCTACGAGCAGTACTTC CASSETGASYEQYF - - TRBJ2-7 TRBV6-4
TGTGCCAGCAGTGCGGACAGCAATCAGCCCCAGCATTTT CASSADSNQPQHF few - TRBJ1-5 TRBV6-4
TGTGCCAGCAGCGCCTACAGAGCTAGCTCTGGAAACACCATATATTTT CASSAYRASSGNTIYF - - TRBJ1-3 TRBV9
TGTGCCAGCAGCGTATACCCGGCTAGCGGGGTCGAGCAGTACTTC CASSVYPASGVEQYF - TRBD2 TRBJ2-7 TRBV9
TGCGCCAGCAGCTTGGACACGAACACTGAAGCTTTCTTT CASSLDTNTEAFF - - TRBJ1-1 TRBV5-1
TGTGCCAGCAGTGAAGGACAGGGGCTTCCAATCGAGCAGTTCTTC CASSEGQGLPIEQFF - TRBD1 TRBJ2-1 TRBV25-1
TGTGCCAGCAGTTTAACAGGGGAAAACACCGGGGAGCTGTTTTTT CASSLTGENTGELFF - TRBD1 TRBJ2-2 TRBV27
TGTGCCAGTAGTAGAAGATCCTCAGGGGACACCATATATTTT CASSRRSSGDTIYF - - TRBJ1-3 TRBV19
TGTGCCAGCAGTGAGTCCGGCAGGTTGGCTGAAGCTTTCTTT CASSESGRLAEAFF - - TRBJ1-1 TRBV25-1
TGTGCCTGGAGTGCCGACTCTACACCAGGGGATGAGCAGTTCTTC CAWSADSTPGDEQFF - - TRBJ2-1 TRBV30
TGTGCCAGCAGCTTGTTGGCAGATTACGAGCAGTACTTC CASSLLADYEQYF - - TRBJ2-7 TRBV5-1
TGTGCCTGGAGTGCCGGGACAGGGGCGCCTGGGGCCAACGTCCTGACTTTC CAWSAGTGAPGANVLTF - TRBD1 TRBJ2-6 TRBV30
TGTGCCAGCAGTTACCTACAGGGAAGGGATCAGCCCCAGCATTTT CASSYLQGRDQPQHF - - TRBJ1-5 TRBV6-5
TGTGCCAGCACCCGGGGCGGGAGGACCTACAATGAGCAGTTCTTC CASTRGGRTYNEQFF - TRBD2 TRBJ2-1 TRBV27
TGTGCCAGCAGCACCAGGAGGGGGTGGAGCACCGGGGAGCTGTTTTTT CASSTRRGWSTGELFF - - TRBJ2-2 TRBV7-2
TGCGCCAGCAGCCAAGATTGGCAGAACACTGAAGCTTTCTTT CASSQDWQNTEAFF - - TRBJ1-1 TRBV4-3
TGTGCCAGCAGCCAAGCCCCAAATTCACCCCTCCACTTT CASSQAPNSPLHF - - TRBJ1-6 TRBV14
TGTGCCGGTTACTCCCGACAGGGCGGGGATGGCTACACCTTC CAGYSRQGGDGYTF - TRBD1 TRBJ1-2 TRBV19
TGTGCCAGCTCGGGGCAGACGAGCACCGGGGAGCTGTTTTTT CASSGQTSTGELFF - - TRBJ2-2 TRBV7-9
TGCGCCAGCAGCCCCCGGCCGGAGGGAAACACCATATATTTT CASSPRPEGNTIYF once - TRBJ1-3 TRBV4-3
TGTGCCAGCAGCTTAGAAGGACAGGGGGCTGAAGCTTTCTTT CASSLEGQGAEAFF - TRBD1 TRBJ1-1 TRBV11-2
TGCGCCAGCAGCCACCGACTAGACCCAGATACGCAGTATTTT CASSHRLDPDTQYF - - TRBJ2-3 TRBV4-3
TGCAGCGTTGAAGATCCGGCATCCTATGGCTACACCTTC CSVEDPASYGYTF once - TRBJ1-2 TRBV29-1
TGTGCCAGCAGCCCTACCGACAGGGGGAACATTTACGAGCAGTACTTC CASSPTDRGNIYEQYF - TRBD1 TRBJ2-7 TRBV6-6
TGTGCCAGCAGCTGGCAACAGGGGGGCTCCTACAATGAGCAGTTCTTC CASSWQQGGSYNEQFF - TRBD1 TRBJ2-1 TRBV7-8
TGCGCCAGCAGCCAAGTTTCGAGCACAGATACGCAGTATTTT CASSQVSSTDTQYF - - TRBJ2-3 TRBV4-1
TGTGCCAGCAGTGCGGGGCTAGCGGCTTTCTACAATGAGCAGTTCTTC CASSAGLAAFYNEQFF - TRBD2 TRBJ2-1 TRBV2
TGTGCCATCAGTGACTTCGAGGGTGCGGGACATATGAATCAGCCCCAGCATTTT CAISDFEGAGHMNQPQHF few - TRBJ1-5 TRBV10-3
TGTGCCAGTAGAGGCGGTTACCAAGAGACCCAGTACTTC CASRGGYQETQYF - - TRBJ2-5 TRBV2
TGTGCCAGCAGCTTACCCGGGACAGGGATCCACGAGCAGTACTTC CASSLPGTGIHEQYF - TRBD1 TRBJ2-7 TRBV7-2
TGCGCCAGCAGCCCCGCCGAGGTCGGAATGAACACTGAAGCTTTCTTT CASSPAEVGMNTEAFF - - TRBJ1-1 TRBV5-1
TGTGCCAGCAGAACCGGTGGGCAGCCCCAGCATTTT CASRTGGQPQHF - - TRBJ1-5 TRBV27